Described below is a single T cell receptor beta chain sequence and its context. The CDR3 is made up of 16 amino acids. Germline loops: CDR1 GTSNPN, CDR2 SVGIG (reference sequence). Between the trimmed V and J ends, which lost 3 bases and 7 bases, there was a span of 21 bases. This sample was taken from a study of blood T cell repertoires in COVID-19. Across the study: The cDNA or gDNA used as material had been derived from T cells, B-cell-depleted T cells, or PBMCs.

TCRdb's copy holds only in-frame clones and misses some; the assay was immunoSEQ multiplex PCR. The sample lists approximately 220,000 clones, around 84% occurring once. This receptor was obtained from a man aged 55 to 69 with acute or convalescent COVID-19. This chain joins TRBV30 and TRBJ1-4; TRBD1 might be the D (5 bases). The sequenced sample consisted of peripheral blood. The CDR3 DNA is TGTGCCTGGAGCCTAAGGGTAGGGGCGCGGGGTGAAAAACTGTTTTTT. Its protein is CAWSLRVGARGEKLFF.